This note documents a single T cell receptor (beta chain) sequence. The antigen it recognizes is unknown. Per-nucleotide qualities are absent, and no much larger clonotype sits a single base away. The data stem from a study of cytomegalovirus exposure and HLA in healthy donors (TCRdb year 2017). Background on the whole study: An earlier analysis of some 500 of the donors reported approximately 270 Gb of sequence data and some 120 million unique TCR beta sequences from roughly 180 million T cells. In addition to the first cohort of several hundred subjects, a separate validation cohort of 120 different subjects was used. Of the 300 to 400 genotyped donors, 65% to 90% fell in the genetic ancestry cluster associated with self-reported Caucasian donors. An earlier analysis of 587 of the donors used high-throughput TCR beta sequencing to judge whether each TCR beta V gene segment behaved as functional or pseudogenic. In the later analysis, no new phenotypic data were used to find candidate immune exposures; instead, reliance was placed on TCR beta sequences and their occurrence across donors. All discovery cohort repertoires had been generated on a single sequencing platform. An early release that covered 640 HLA-typed donors contained around 300 gigabases of sequencing data and around 85 million unique TCR sequences. Genome-wide SNP genotypes for about 65% of the 666 donors were used in a later genetic analysis, which treated that subset as a discovery cohort. The number of donors typed differed by locus, with about 629-640 for A, B, C, DRB1 and DQB1, about 500 for DQA1, about 610 for DPA1, and 400 to 490 for DPB1. Class I and class II HLA loci were covered by the typing at four-digit resolution. The study aimed to test whether signatures of past pathogen exposure could be identified by cataloging public T cell receptors. On average, roughly 250,000 unique TCR beta nucleotide sequences were sequenced per donor among a few hundred genotyped donors of the cohort, with approximately 18% of those sequences being non-productive. The study combined high-throughput TCR immunosequencing, statistical association of individual TCRs with disease status, and machine learning to predict cytomegalovirus infection status. Donor age, sex, ethnicity and CMV serostatus were compiled together with the repertoire data. A later analysis re-analyzed previously published TCR beta repertoires from approximately 700 donors and added high-resolution HLA genotyping to study TCR occurrence patterns. The study profiled the T cell repertoires of 666 subjects by immunosequencing and related them to cytomegalovirus serostatus. Because of strong linkage in the cohort, five DR-DQ haplotypes were treated as single units for association and clustering. The full study reports these points: A further reported finding was that TCR beta sequences accurately predicted the HLA-A and HLA-B alleles for most subjects in the first cohort. In the study, some 160 TCR beta chains were listed as associated with cytomegalovirus. While some public TCRs were present in many individuals, most TCR sequences turned up only very rarely across donors. Compared with the roughly 670-donor mean, donors in an Asian-associated ancestry cluster had fewer N-insertions in productive TCRs, according to a later genetic analysis. Correlated functional status among segregating V segments might be attributable to linkage disequilibrium, but an unknown experimental factor could not be ruled out. Assigning TCR associations to individual alleles was difficult when HLA alleles, especially DR and DQ, strongly co-occurred. In an earlier analysis of some 500 of the donors, most TCR beta V segments appeared in productive rearrangements about 90% or about 30% of the time, broadly matching IMGT annotations. A later analysis reported that several top co-occurrence clusters appeared linked to parvovirus B19, influenza, CMV and Epstein-Barr virus. The sequencing pipeline was judged likely to have produced a cluster of highly shared sequence variants as a technical artifact. At a false discovery rate of 0.05, a later analysis linked around 17,000 TCR beta sequences to specific HLA alleles. In a later analysis, HLA-associated TCR beta chains were found to be more clonally expanded and to have lower generation probabilities than equally common non-associated chains. A later genetic analysis associated a missense DCLRE1C variant with V-gene and J-gene trimming of TCR beta chains, and an independent cohort replicated the association. In vitro tests confirmed that a few of the cytomegalovirus-associated TCR beta chains recognize cytomegalovirus antigens. Some IMGT-functional V segments, including TRBV6-2 and TRBV6-3, could not be distinguished by the 87-base-pair reads and were therefore excluded. CMV serostatus was the only immune exposure information available for the cohort. According to the authors, the approach could potentially be generalized to other disease states and immunological phenotypes. According to a later analysis, most CMV-associated TCR beta chains appeared to be HLA-restricted, and the HLA associations seemed to be driven largely by CMV exposure. Cytomegalovirus status was reported to be diagnosed by the classifier with high specificity and sensitivity in both the original and validation cohorts. Because counts were too low, roughly 16 rarely observed V segments, including chromosome 9 orphons, were left out of the earlier analysis of some 640 of the donors. Presence/absence analyses assumed roughly uniform sequencing depth across donors, an assumption that may not hold. Only TCR beta chains were sequenced in this cohort, and the absence of alpha or paired-chain data limited detectable features. According to a later analysis, TCR association rates differed among HLA loci, with DRB1 alleles showing the most associated TCRs and HLA-C alleles showing the fewest. Because HLA typing was missing for some donors at each locus, association tests included only the typed subset.

At the junction V is shortened by 0 bases and J by 5 bases, with 7 bases in between. Sequences MNHEY (CDR1) and SVGAGI (CDR2) are obtained from the germline V gene. Inclusive of the bounding cysteine and phenylalanine, the CDR3 is 13 residues long. The DNA shown is the 39-base CDR3, in frame from base 1. Libraries were made using the immunoSEQ multiplex PCR assay. The multiplex PCR relied on a mix of 60 forward primers for TCR Vbeta segments and 13 reverse primers for TCR Jbeta segments. A multiplex PCR assay on genomic DNA amplified the CDR3 region of rearranged TCR beta genes. The Illumina HiSeq System was used to sequence the amplified TCR beta libraries as 87-base-pair reads. The source study handled its data this way. Across the 600 to 700 repertoires, a later analysis counted 78 million or so unique TCR beta chains, around 11 million of which were shared by at least two donors. Raw reads were error-corrected and collapsed into unique sequences by a nearest-neighbor algorithm in which closely related sequences were merged to remove PCR and sequencing errors. Alignment of CDR3 sequences to IMGT reference sequences was used to assign V, D and J gene segments. Each retained sequence needed at least a six-nucleotide match to both a V gene segment and a J gene segment. A rearrangement was called productive if the CDR3 had no stop codons and remained in frame with V and J, and every other rearrangement was called non-productive. CDR3 was defined according to IMGT convention as the region running from the second conserved V-encoded cysteine to the conserved J-encoded phenylalanine. In an earlier analysis of 550 to 650 of the donors, sequences lacking an unambiguous match to a single V gene segment were excluded. In an earlier analysis of 587 of the donors, V segments were called functional above 56.7% productive rearrangements and were called segregating when the between-donor standard deviation exceeded 5%. To diagnose cytomegalovirus status from the catalog of TCR beta chain sequences, a statistical classification framework was built. A later analysis assigned V and J genes by comparing TCR nucleotide sequences with IMGT/GENE-DB human TR gene sequences. A later analysis assigned CDR3 sequences and most-parsimonious VDJ recombination scenarios with the TCRdist pipeline. In a later analysis, each TCR beta chain was defined by its CDR3 amino acid sequence together with its V-gene family, and reads without a unique V-gene family were excluded. As a way to deal with suspected cross-contamination and a sequencing artifact, a later analysis dropped approximately 570 nucleotide sequences that were highly shared and had low generation probability. A later analysis calculated a clonal expansion index for each public chain from normalized within-repertoire ranks of inferred template counts. A later analysis computed generation probabilities with a VDJ recombination model fitted to out-of-frame rearrangements, and checked the results against IGoR. Hypergeometric tests were used in a later analysis to score TCR-TCR, TCR-HLA and TCR-CMV co-occurrence, with a repertoire-size bias correction applied to the TCR pairs. A later analysis estimated false discovery rates by permuting HLA or CMV assignments 20 times. In a later analysis, co-occurring TCRs were grouped with DBSCAN, and TCRdist sequence similarity was added when clustering was performed within HLA-allele-positive subsets. Repertoires with fewer than 30,000 or more than 120,000 public chains, plus five repertoires with anomalous nucleotide sharing, were excluded from co-occurrence clustering. What TCRdb holds here is the immuneACCESS table cut down to in-frame rearrangements. Part of the clones is not present; checked against another copy, under half of the missing clones reflect an unresolved V gene, and the others are unexplained. V, J and clone size reflect that table, while D and trimming were determined from the DNA. Across this sample there are around 200,000 clones, with more than 85% seen only once. 1% of the sample rests with the top ten.

In total, 630 or so healthy bone marrow donors made up the cohort. Cohort members were all nominally healthy when sampled, although unrecorded immune exposures were likely present. The donor was CMV seronegative and belonged to the group of 350 to 400 seronegative cohort members. A peripheral blood sample was collected from each donor, and TCR beta sequencing was performed on peripheral blood mononuclear cells. The Qiagen DNeasy Blood Extraction Kit was used to extract genomic DNA from the blood cell samples. The sequence links TRBV6-5 to TRBJ2-5, with no confident D gene call. The receptor comes from a woman under 30 in good health and CMV-seronegative. The sequencing sample was made of PBMCs. The CDR3 amino acid sequence is: CASSYSVGETQYF. The DNA sequence follows: TGTGCCAGCAGTTACTCGGTCGGGGAGACCCAGTACTTC.